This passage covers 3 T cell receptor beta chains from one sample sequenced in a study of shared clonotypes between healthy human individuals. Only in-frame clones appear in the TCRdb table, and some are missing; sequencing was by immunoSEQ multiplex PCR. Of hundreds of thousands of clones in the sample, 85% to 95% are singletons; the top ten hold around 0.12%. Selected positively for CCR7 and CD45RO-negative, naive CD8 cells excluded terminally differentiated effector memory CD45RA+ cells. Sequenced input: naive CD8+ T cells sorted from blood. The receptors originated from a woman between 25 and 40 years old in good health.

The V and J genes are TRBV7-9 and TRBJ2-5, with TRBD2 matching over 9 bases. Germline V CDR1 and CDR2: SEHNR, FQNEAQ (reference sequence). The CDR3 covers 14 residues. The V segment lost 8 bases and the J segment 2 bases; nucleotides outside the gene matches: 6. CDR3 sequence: CASEREEAQETQYF. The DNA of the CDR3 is TGTGCCAGCGAGCGGGAGGAGGCTCAAGAGACCCAGTACTTC.

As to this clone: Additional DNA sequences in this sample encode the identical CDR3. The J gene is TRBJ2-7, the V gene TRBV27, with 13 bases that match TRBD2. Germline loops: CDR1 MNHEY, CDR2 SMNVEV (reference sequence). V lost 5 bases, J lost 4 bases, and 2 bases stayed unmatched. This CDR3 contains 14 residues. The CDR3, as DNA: TGTGCCAGCAGTCGGACTAGCGGGAGTTACGAGCAGTACTTC. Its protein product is CASSRTSGSYEQYF.

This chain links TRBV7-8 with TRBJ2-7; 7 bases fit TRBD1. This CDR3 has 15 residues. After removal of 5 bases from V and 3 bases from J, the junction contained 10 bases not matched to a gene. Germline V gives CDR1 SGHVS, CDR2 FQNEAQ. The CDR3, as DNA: TGTGCCAGCAGCCCGTGGGACAGTAGGGACTACGAGCAGTACTTC. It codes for CASSPWDSRDYEQYF.